This T cell receptor beta chain was identified in a study of T cell clusters in autoimmune cytopenias. The CDR3 extends over 14 amino acids. Germline V gene sequence: CDR1 MDHEN, CDR2 SYDVKM. As to this clonotype: The antigen is undetermined.

About 39,000 genome equivalents of blood DNA were amplified for TRB. One tube held mixed TRB-A and TRB-B primer pools for touch-down PCR. Using the multiplex PCR reads, TCRdb records one entry per CDR3 protein without DNA. This sample contains 3,500 to 4,000 distinct CDR3 sequences. General study results and limits: The cluster-lack signature was not seen for secondary cytopenia versus chronic lymphocytic leukemia.

These data were also filed under a second study, of T cell repertoires in aging, cancer and after chemotherapy. Per that paper: Healthy donor repertoires were recorded over several months to years and showed clear clonal overlap. In cancer patients, declining TCR diversity with age involved lost richness and lost evenness.

The sequencing sample was made of peripheral blood. This receptor was obtained from a human donor in good health. This chain connects TRBV28 to TRBJ1-1; TCRdb proposes TRBD1, but this gene call is untestable without DNA. CDR3 sequence reads: CASIWGATNTEAFF.